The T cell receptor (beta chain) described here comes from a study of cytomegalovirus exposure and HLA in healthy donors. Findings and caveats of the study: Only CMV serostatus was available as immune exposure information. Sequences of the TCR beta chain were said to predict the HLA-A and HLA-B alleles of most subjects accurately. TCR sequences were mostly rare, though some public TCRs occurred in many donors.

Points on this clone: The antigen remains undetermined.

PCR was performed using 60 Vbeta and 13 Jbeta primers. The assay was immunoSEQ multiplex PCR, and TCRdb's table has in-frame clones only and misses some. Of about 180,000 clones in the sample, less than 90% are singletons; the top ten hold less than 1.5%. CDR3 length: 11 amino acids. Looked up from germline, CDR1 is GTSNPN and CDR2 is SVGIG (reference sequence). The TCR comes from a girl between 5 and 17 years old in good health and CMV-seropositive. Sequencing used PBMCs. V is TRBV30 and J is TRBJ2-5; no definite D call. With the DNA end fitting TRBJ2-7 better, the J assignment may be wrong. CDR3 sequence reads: CAWSQSYEQYF. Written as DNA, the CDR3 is TGTGCCTGGAGTCAATCCTACGAGCAGTACTTC.